This is a list of T cell receptor beta chains from one sample in a study of sequential checkpoint blockade in melanoma. Clones were read by immunoSEQ multiplex PCR, and TCRdb kept only the in-frame ones, dropping some. The table lists over 5,000 clones, under 30% of them singletons. Sequencing was performed on tumor tissue (inferred from file names), taken from a patient given nivolumab and ipilimumab in sequence. The receptors were sampled from a human donor with melanoma. The CDR3 runs from the conserved cysteine through the conserved F or W. Each record gives: V gene, J gene, CDR3 protein.

v_gene: TRBV18; j_gene: TRBJ2-6; CDR3aa: CASSTSGANVLTF
v_gene: TRBV27; j_gene: TRBJ2-2; CDR3aa: CATKGHPNTGELFF
v_gene: TRBV6-8; j_gene: TRBJ1-2; CDR3aa: CASSYPLTGDYGYTF
v_gene: TRBV18; j_gene: TRBJ2-7; CDR3aa: CASSPLYPKSYEQYF
v_gene: TRBV6-8; j_gene: TRBJ1-3; CDR3aa: CASSPTGAGNTIYF
v_gene: TRBV9; j_gene: TRBJ2-2; CDR3aa: CASSPYGTNTGELFF
v_gene: TRBV6-8; j_gene: TRBJ1-5; CDR3aa: CASNPERGQPQHF
v_gene: TRBV6-8; j_gene: TRBJ1-5; CDR3aa: CAIGRYDQPQHF
v_gene: TRBV5-1; j_gene: TRBJ1-1; CDR3aa: CASSFDPGLPEAFF
v_gene: TRBV5-1; j_gene: TRBJ2-7; CDR3aa: CASKGLAGRAGEQYF
v_gene: TRBV28; j_gene: TRBJ2-7; CDR3aa: CASSLSTPYEQYF
v_gene: TRBV18; j_gene: TRBJ1-2; CDR3aa: CASSPPTRRDYGYTF
v_gene: TRBV5-1; j_gene: TRBJ2-1; CDR3aa: CASSGTSGSLERFF
v_gene: TRBV5-1; j_gene: TRBJ2-2; CDR3aa: CASSPGSTNTGELFF
v_gene: TRBV11-3; j_gene: TRBJ2-3; CDR3aa: CASSSGQSTDTQYF
v_gene: TRBV19; j_gene: TRBJ2-7; CDR3aa: CASSRDSYEQYF
v_gene: TRBV28; j_gene: TRBJ1-2; CDR3aa: CASADPGKAGYTF
v_gene: TRBV6-8; j_gene: TRBJ1-1; CDR3aa: CASSYSGAGATEAFF
v_gene: TRBV28; j_gene: TRBJ1-4; CDR3aa: CASSLLINEKLFF
v_gene: TRBV6-8; j_gene: TRBJ2-7; CDR3aa: CASSVSGTPSYEQYF
v_gene: TRBV6-8; j_gene: TRBJ1-2; CDR3aa: CAISGTGADGYTF
v_gene: TRBV6-8; j_gene: TRBJ2-3; CDR3aa: CAISPLGTAGADTQYF
v_gene: TRBV30; j_gene: TRBJ1-2; CDR3aa: CAWSVRRKENSTF
v_gene: TRBV18; j_gene: TRBJ1-1; CDR3aa: CASSPLGEEAFF
v_gene: TRBV15; j_gene: TRBJ2-7; CDR3aa: CATSLRRGPSVTYEQYF
v_gene: TRBV30; j_gene: TRBJ2-4; CDR3aa: CAWSGRGGNIQYF
v_gene: TRBV18; j_gene: TRBJ2-2; CDR3aa: CASSPLGTNTGELFF
v_gene: TRBV11-3; j_gene: TRBJ1-2; CDR3aa: CASSLDRGINYGCTF
v_gene: TRBV29-1; j_gene: TRBJ1-4; CDR3aa: CSVDVQGEKLFF
v_gene: TRBV5-1; j_gene: TRBJ2-3; CDR3aa: CASSLRATGDTQYF
v_gene: TRBV6-8; j_gene: TRBJ2-3; CDR3aa: CASDGRGDTQYF
v_gene: TRBV23-1; j_gene: TRBJ2-2; CDR3aa: CASSQSKGLAGVTGELFF
v_gene: TRBV6-8; j_gene: TRBJ2-7; CDR3aa: CASSPPLDSYEQYF
v_gene: TRBV28; j_gene: TRBJ1-5; CDR3aa: CASSLRKFNQPQHF
v_gene: TRBV5-1; j_gene: TRBJ1-3; CDR3aa: CASSPGTSGNTIYF
v_gene: TRBV5-1; j_gene: TRBJ2-5; CDR3aa: CASSLMGLEETQYF
v_gene: TRBV28; j_gene: TRBJ2-7; CDR3aa: CASSLVLAGVYEQYF
v_gene: TRBV6-8; j_gene: TRBJ2-2; CDR3aa: CASSRDLTGELFF
v_gene: TRBV28; j_gene: TRBJ2-5; CDR3aa: CASRSNEETQYF
v_gene: TRBV15; j_gene: TRBJ1-2; CDR3aa: CATSTDRTNYGYTF
v_gene: TRBV5-1; j_gene: TRBJ1-1; CDR3aa: CASSLIGQGATEAFF
v_gene: TRBV28; j_gene: TRBJ1-4; CDR3aa: CASSLPGSGEKLFF
v_gene: TRBV5-1; j_gene: TRBJ2-1; CDR3aa: CASSLGQGNNEQFF
v_gene: TRBV11-3; j_gene: TRBJ1-3; CDR3aa: CASSSTGGSSGNTIYF
v_gene: TRBV29-1; j_gene: TRBJ2-2; CDR3aa: CSVSSTGSGTGELFF
v_gene: TRBV18; j_gene: TRBJ1-4; CDR3aa: CASFSGTSNEKLFF
v_gene: TRBV25-1; j_gene: TRBJ2-3; CDR3aa: CASRHDRVPDTQYF
v_gene: TRBV6-8; j_gene: TRBJ2-1; CDR3aa: CASSGRAGVPRNEQFF
v_gene: TRBV9; j_gene: TRBJ2-1; CDR3aa: CASSPVAGLVPLYNEQFF
v_gene: TRBV9; j_gene: TRBJ2-5; CDR3aa: CASKRDGETQYF
v_gene: TRBV5-1; j_gene: TRBJ2-5; CDR3aa: CASSSWRADQETQYF
v_gene: TRBV5-1; j_gene: TRBJ2-1; CDR3aa: CASSLERQSYNEQFF
v_gene: TRBV6-8; j_gene: TRBJ1-3; CDR3aa: CASSYPGQGASGNTIYF
v_gene: TRBV6-8; j_gene: TRBJ2-2; CDR3aa: CASSYFSGSGGELFF